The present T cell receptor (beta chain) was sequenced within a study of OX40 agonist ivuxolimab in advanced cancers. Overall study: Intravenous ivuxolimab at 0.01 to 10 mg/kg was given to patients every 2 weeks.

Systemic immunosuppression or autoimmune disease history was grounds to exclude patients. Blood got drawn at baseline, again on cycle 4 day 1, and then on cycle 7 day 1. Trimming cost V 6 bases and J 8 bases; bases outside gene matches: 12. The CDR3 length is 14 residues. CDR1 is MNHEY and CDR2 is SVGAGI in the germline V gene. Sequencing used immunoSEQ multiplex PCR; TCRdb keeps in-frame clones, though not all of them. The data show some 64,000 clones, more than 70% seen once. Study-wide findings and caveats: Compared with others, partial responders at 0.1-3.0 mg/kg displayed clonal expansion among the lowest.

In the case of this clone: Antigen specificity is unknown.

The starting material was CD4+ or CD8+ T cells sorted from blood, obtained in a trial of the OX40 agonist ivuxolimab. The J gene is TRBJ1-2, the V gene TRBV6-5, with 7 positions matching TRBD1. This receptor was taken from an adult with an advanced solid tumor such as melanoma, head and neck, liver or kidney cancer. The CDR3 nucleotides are TGTGCCAGCAGGGGGGGGGACAGCCTGAGGGGCTACACCTTC. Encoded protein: CASRGGDSLRGYTF.